The 7 T cell receptor beta chains presented below share a single source sample, sequenced in a study of blood T cell repertoires in COVID-19. Profiling relied on immunoSEQ multiplex PCR, and the TCRdb table lists in-frame clones only, not all of them. Among roughly 190,000 clones listed, about 87% were seen once. The sample comprised peripheral blood. The receptors were sampled from a man younger than 30 with active or convalescent COVID-19.

V usage is TRBV19 and J usage is TRBJ2-1; 8 nucleotides match TRBD2. CDR3 length: 15 residues. Per germline, CDR1 LNHDA and CDR2 SQIVND (reference sequence). The V segment lost 2 bases and the J segment 5 bases; nucleotides outside the gene matches: 5. CDR3 sequence reads: CASSISSGVHNEQFF. The CDR3 nucleotides read TGTGCCAGTAGTATAAGTAGCGGGGTACACAATGAGCAGTTCTTC.

The rearrangement links TRBV3-1 (or the pseudogene TRBV3-2) to TRBJ2-3; 10 bases line up with TRBD2. This CDR3 contains 16 residues. V was pared by 3 bases and J by 0 bases, with 3 bases of the junction left unmatched. CDR1 is LGHDT and CDR2 is YNNKEL in the germline V gene (reference sequence). The CDR3 DNA sequence: TGTGCCAGCAGCCACCTTAGCGGGGGGAGCACAGATACGCAGTATTTT. Translating it yields CASSHLSGGSTDTQYF.

The V gene is TRBV5-1, the J gene TRBJ2-7; D possibly corresponds to TRBD1 (6 bases). Germline V gene data show CDR1 as SGHRS and CDR2 as YFSETQ. The CDR3 is 14 amino acids. The V end lost 4 bases, the J end lost 2 bases, and 13 bases lay between the germline ends. CDR3 sequence (DNA): TGCGCCAGCAGCCCTACAGGGCCCACCTACGAGCAGTACGTC. Its translation is CASSPTGPTYEQYV.

The chain is built from TRBV4-1 and TRBJ2-2; 10 positions match TRBD2. Trimming removed 4 bases from V and 4 bases from J; junction bases left unmatched: 12. The germline V gene encodes CDR1 MGHRA and CDR2 YSYEKL. The CDR3 covers 18 residues. CDR3 region: CASSRAIAGGPLTGELFF. The CDR3 DNA reads TGCGCCAGCAGCCGAGCCATAGCGGGGGGTCCGCTCACCGGGGAGCTGTTTTTT.

This chain uses TRBV11-2 with TRBJ1-1; possible D gene TRBD1, 6 bases. CDR1 and CDR2 (germline): SGHAT, FQNNGV. This CDR3 has 14 amino acids. V gave up 2 bases and J gave up 1 base, with 8 bases separating them. CDR3 in DNA: TGTGCCAGCAGCTTATCAGGGGCGAACACTGAAGCTTTCTTT. This translates into CASSLSGANTEAFF. Full variable domain (outside the CDR3, taken from reference TRBV11-2 and TRBJ1-1): EAGVAQSPRYKIIEKRQSVAFWCNPISGHATLYWYQQILGQGPKLLIQFQNNGVVDDSQLPKDRFSAERLKGVDSTLKIQPAKLEDSAVYLCASSLSGANTEAFFGQGTRLTVV.

This chain joins TRBV9 and TRBJ2-7; 7 nucleotides match TRBD2. V lost 0 bases to trimming and J lost 3 bases; unmatched junction nucleotides: 9. CDR1 is SGDLS, CDR2 YYNGEE, per germline. This CDR3 contains 16 residues. CDR3 DNA: TGTGCCAGCAGCGTAGGGTTTCAGACTAGCAGCTACGAGCAGTACTTC. Its protein product is CASSVGFQTSSYEQYF.

The chain is built from TRBV5-1 and TRBJ2-1; 12 bases map to TRBD1. J gave up 9 bases and V 0 bases, and 10 bases lay outside the gene matches. The CDR3 sequence is 17 residues long. CDR1 SGHRS and CDR2 YFSETQ come from the germline V gene. The CDR3 coding sequence is TGCGCCAGCAGCTTGGTTCCCGGGACAGGGGGCCAGTCTGAGCAGTTCTTC. Protein: CASSLVPGTGGQSEQFF. Full variable domain (remainder filled in from reference TRBV5-1 and TRBJ2-1): KAGVTQTPRYLIKTRGQQVTLSCSPISGHRSVSWYQQTPGQGLQFLFEYFSETQRNKGNFPGRFSGRQFSNSRSEMNVSTLELGDSALYLCASSLVPGTGGQSEQFFGPGTRLTVL.